Listed below are T cell receptor beta chains from one sample, sequenced in a study of response to subunit inactivated influenza vaccine. MiXCR was run by TCRdb on the RT-PCR reads, yielding one entry per CDR3 protein. The profile shows 650,000 to 800,000 distinct CDR3 sequences, less than 20% of them singletons. The sequenced sample was PBMCs from blood, obtained around 5 days after vaccination. These receptors came from a man in his fifties who received an inactivated influenza vaccine. Both conserved end residues are part of each CDR3. D genes are given only for firm matches. Not every row has a clone size; where given, it reads once, few, many or a size class.

j_gene,abundance,d_gene,v_gene,CDR3aa,CDR3nt
TRBJ2-1,few,TRBD2,TRBV29-1,CSVDSSGKQFF,TGCAGCGTTGACAGCAGCGGGAAGCAGTTCTTC
TRBJ2-5,.,.,TRBV14,CASSQDPWETQYF,TGTGCCAGCAGCCAAGATCCGTGGGAGACCCAGTACTTC
TRBJ2-7,.,TRBD1,TRBV5-1,CASSPGDRSYEQYF,TGCGCCAGCAGCCCAGGGGACAGGTCCTACGAGCAGTACTTC
TRBJ1-5,.,.,TRBV4-2,CASSQDRAGRQPQHF,TGTGCCAGCAGCCAAGATAGGGCAGGGCGTCAGCCCCAGCATTTT
TRBJ1-6,.,TRBD1,TRBV9,CASSVDGQGDSPLHF,TGTGCCAGCAGCGTAGACGGACAGGGTGATTCACCCCTCCACTTT
TRBJ2-3,few,.,TRBV29-1,CSVPTDTQYF,TGCAGCGTCCCAACAGATACGCAGTATTTT
TRBJ2-5,few,TRBD2,TRBV9,CASSVDSSGSSVGTQYF,TGTGCCAGCAGCGTAGATTCTAGCGGGAGTTCCGTCGGGACCCAGTACTTC
TRBJ1-1,.,TRBD1,TRBV5-1,CASSFSGTENTEAFF,TGCGCCAGCAGCTTCTCCGGGACAGAGAACACTGAAGCTTTCTTT
TRBJ2-3,.,.,TRBV6-1,CASRPGRGTDTQYF,TGTGCCAGCAGACCGGGACGGGGCACAGATACGCAGTATTTT
TRBJ2-2,few,.,TRBV9,CASSGRQNTGELFF,TGTGCCAGCAGCGGCAGACAGAACACCGGGGAGCTGTTTTTT
TRBJ2-1,.,TRBD1,TRBV10-3,CATKDRGEQFF,TGTGCCACCAAGGACAGGGGTGAGCAGTTCTTC
TRBJ2-2,many,TRBD1,TRBV6-5,CASSHRPGGPPHTGELFF,TGTGCCAGCAGTCACCGACCAGGGGGCCCCCCTCACACCGGGGAGCTGTTTTTT
TRBJ2-5,many,TRBD1,TRBV29-1,CSVGKNRGSETQYF,TGCAGCGTTGGAAAGAACAGGGGGTCAGAGACCCAGTACTTC
TRBJ2-7,few,.,TRBV12-3/TRBV12-4,CASSSYSHEQYF,TGTGCCAGCAGTTCGTACAGCCACGAGCAGTACTTC
TRBJ2-1,.,.,TRBV4-2,CASSQDRKYNEQFF,TGTGCCAGCAGCCAAGATAGGAAATACAATGAGCAGTTCTTC
TRBJ2-7,many,.,TRBV10-3,CAISESVRITYEQYF,TGTGCCATCAGTGAGTCGGTGAGGATAACCTACGAGCAGTACTTC
TRBJ2-3,.,TRBD2,TRBV4-3,CASSQRGASTDTQYF,TGCGCCAGCAGCCAGCGGGGGGCTAGCACAGATACGCAGTATTTT
TRBJ2-7,.,.,TRBV11-2,CASSLPLRMPEQYF,TGTGCCAGCAGCCTCCCTCTCCGGATGCCCGAGCAGTACTTC
TRBJ1-5,.,.,TRBV28,CASSLGSPHQPQHF,TGTGCCAGCAGCCTAGGAAGTCCCCATCAGCCCCAGCATTTT
TRBJ2-7,.,.,TRBV6-1,CASSMDTSRFYEQYF,TGTGCCAGCAGTATGGACACCTCACGATTCTACGAGCAGTACTTC
TRBJ2-5,.,TRBD2,TRBV28,CASSWREVPRTQYF,TGTGCCAGCAGTTGGCGGGAGGTGCCCAGGACCCAGTACTTC
TRBJ1-5,many,TRBD1,TRBV6-5,CASSFGQGGQPQHF,TGTGCCAGCAGTTTCGGACAGGGAGGACAGCCCCAGCATTTT
TRBJ1-2,few,TRBD1,TRBV5-1,CASSWGQGAWGNYGYTF,TGCGCCAGCAGCTGGGGACAGGGGGCCTGGGGGAACTATGGCTACACCTTC
TRBJ2-7,many,.,TRBV12-3/TRBV12-4,CASSLAEGVMDEQYF,TGTGCCAGCAGTTTAGCAGAGGGAGTGATGGACGAGCAGTACTTC
TRBJ2-7,.,.,TRBV20-1,CSAKLYEQYF,TGCAGTGCTAAACTGTACGAGCAGTACTTC
TRBJ2-3,few,TRBD2,TRBV5-1,CASSSLTSGMGTDTQYF,TGCGCCAGCAGCTCCCTAACTAGCGGGATGGGCACAGATACGCAGTATTTT
TRBJ2-4,.,.,TRBV6-2/TRBV6-3,CASSYSGRVAKNIQYF,TGTGCCAGCAGTTACTCGGGACGGGTAGCCAAAAACATTCAGTACTTC
TRBJ2-7,few,TRBD2,TRBV11-1,CASTTNAGGVLSSYEQYF,TGTGCCAGCACCACAAACGCGGGAGGCGTCCTTAGCTCCTACGAGCAGTACTTC
TRBJ2-7,few,TRBD1,TRBV5-1,CASSYGQGASEQYF,TGCGCCAGCAGCTACGGACAGGGGGCTAGCGAGCAGTACTTC
TRBJ2-1,few,.,TRBV6-6,CASTRVANEQFF,TGTGCCAGCACCAGGGTTGCCAATGAGCAGTTCTTC
TRBJ2-3,few,.,TRBV20-1,CSARGLLDTQYF,TGCAGTGCTAGGGGTCTGTTGGATACGCAGTATTTT
TRBJ2-7,few,.,TRBV20-1,CSARGKDSPLGGEQYF,TGCAGTGCTAGAGGGAAGGACAGCCCCTTGGGAGGTGAGCAGTACTTC
TRBJ2-3,.,TRBD1,TRBV7-9,CASSHIAGQAFSEGTDTQYF,TGTGCCAGCAGCCATATTGCGGGACAGGCTTTTTCCGAGGGCACAGATACGCAGTATTTT
TRBJ1-1,few,.,TRBV9,CASSDSSGLTEAFF,TGTGCCAGCAGCGACAGTAGTGGTTTGACTGAAGCTTTCTTT
TRBJ2-1,.,TRBD1,TRBV20-1,CSGRQGPYYNEQFF,TGCAGTGGGCGACAGGGACCCTACTACAATGAGCAGTTCTTC
TRBJ2-5,few,TRBD1,TRBV19,CATLSEDRGQETQYF,TGTGCCACCCTCTCCGAGGACAGGGGGCAAGAGACCCAGTACTTC
TRBJ2-7,.,TRBD1,TRBV5-1,CASSVGQAGEQYF,TGCGCCAGCAGCGTGGGACAGGCGGGCGAGCAGTACTTC
TRBJ2-7,once,.,TRBV7-6,CASSQAGQGTTYEQYF,TGTGCCAGCAGCCAGGCAGGGCAGGGCACAACCTACGAGCAGTACTTC
TRBJ2-7,few,TRBD2,TRBV10-3,CAISESSGATYEQYF,TGTGCCATCAGTGAGTCGAGCGGGGCGACCTACGAGCAGTACTTC
TRBJ2-3,many,TRBD2,TRBV20-1,CSAPRLAGYSTDTQYF,TGCAGTGCTCCAAGACTAGCGGGGTACAGCACAGATACGCAGTATTTT
TRBJ1-4,few,.,TRBV18,CASSPPLRSGEKLFF,TGTGCCAGCTCACCACCGCTTCGGAGTGGTGAAAAACTGTTTTTT
TRBJ2-3,.,TRBD2,TRBV7-2,CASSYQAGGTDTQYF,TGTGCCAGCAGCTACCAAGCGGGAGGCACAGATACGCAGTATTTT
TRBJ2-1,many,TRBD2,TRBV20-1,CSVYLSGVVYNEQFF,TGCAGTGTTTACCTTAGCGGGGTGGTCTACAATGAGCAGTTCTTC
TRBJ1-3,few,.,TRBV12-3/TRBV12-4,CASSIGNTIYF,TGTGCCAGCAGTATCGGAAACACCATATATTTT
TRBJ2-7,.,.,TRBV6-2/TRBV6-3,CASSYSKARGYEQYF,TGTGCCAGCAGTTACTCGAAGGCCCGGGGTTACGAGCAGTACTTC
TRBJ1-1,many,.,TRBV12-3/TRBV12-4,CASSLGPLGREAFF,TGTGCCAGCAGTTTAGGCCCGCTAGGGCGGGAAGCTTTCTTT
TRBJ1-6,few,TRBD1,TRBV27,CASSHGQGGPLHF,TGTGCCAGCAGTCACGGACAGGGTGGACCCCTCCACTTT
TRBJ2-1,few,TRBD2,TRBV29-1,CSVRGTSGGSFYNEQFF,TGCAGCGTTCGCGGGACTAGCGGGGGTTCCTTCTACAATGAGCAGTTCTTC
TRBJ2-1,.,TRBD2,TRBV29-1,CSVEGVRGGYNEQFF,TGCAGCGTTGAAGGGGTGCGGGGGGGCTACAATGAGCAGTTCTTC
TRBJ2-7,many,TRBD2,TRBV7-2,CASSLKLADYEQYF,TGTGCCAGCAGCTTAAAACTAGCGGACTACGAGCAGTACTTC
TRBJ1-4,.,.,TRBV10-2,CASRANEKLFF,TGCGCCAGCAGGGCCAATGAAAAACTGTTTTTT
TRBJ2-1,few,TRBD2,TRBV27,CASSPIAGHSYNEQFF,TGTGCCAGCAGTCCCATAGCGGGTCACTCCTACAATGAGCAGTTCTTC